Shown below are 11 T cell receptor beta chains from a single sample sequenced in a study of radiation and T cells in renal cell carcinoma. Time point specified: baseline pretreatment blood. Specified treatment: 15 Gy SBRT to primary tumor, nephrectomy 4 weeks later. Some clones are missing from TCRdb's copy, which holds only in-frame ones; the method was immunoSEQ multiplex PCR. The sample carries 100,000 to 150,000 clones, roughly 80% recorded once. The sequencing used blood, collected from a patient whose treatment included radiotherapy and nephrectomy. The receptors come from a woman between 55 and 75 years old with renal cell carcinoma.

The chain couples TRBV5-1 to TRBJ1-2; a weak D match, TRBD1 (5 bases). The CDR3 sequence is 15 residues long. Germline CDR1 and CDR2: SGHRS and YFSETQ. V lost 4 bases to trimming and J lost 10 bases, with 23 bases between them. This CDR3 reads CASSENYRTLWDYTF. CDR3 coding DNA: TGCGCCAGCAGCGAAAACTACAGGACCCTATGGGACTACACCTTC. Full variable domain (rest looked up from reference TRBV5-1 and TRBJ1-2): KAGVTQTPRYLIKTRGQQVTLSCSPISGHRSVSWYQQTPGQGLQFLFEYFSETQRNKGNFPGRFSGRQFSNSRSEMNVSTLELGDSALYLCASSENYRTLWDYTFGSGTRLTVV.

The CDR3 DNA sequence: TGTGCCATCAGTGAATCAGCAGGGGGCTCTGGAAACACCATATATTTT. It yields the protein CAISESAGGSGNTIYF. This chain links TRBV10-3 with TRBJ1-3; TRBD1 aligns across 7 bases. V lost 3 bases and J lost 0; bases outside the gene matches: 5. Looked up from germline, CDR1 is ENHRY and CDR2 is SYGVKD. The CDR3 contains 16 residues.

Here the CDR3 DNA reads TGTGCCAGCAGTTCGACTTCAGGAGGCAATCAGCCCCAGCATTTT. This translates into CASSSTSGGNQPQHF. The J gene is TRBJ1-5, the V gene TRBV7-9; D gene ambiguous. CDR3 size: 15 residues. Per germline, CDR1 SEHNR and CDR2 FQNEAQ (reference sequence). Trimming took off 6 bases at V and 2 bases at J, with 14 bases between the two ends. Full variable domain (missing parts from reference TRBV7-9 and TRBJ1-5): DTGVSQNPRHKITKRGQNVTFRCDPISEHNRLYWYRQTLGQGPEFLTYFQNEAQLEKSRLLSDRFSAERPKGSFSTLEIQRTEQGDSAMYLCASSSTSGGNQPQHFGDGTRLSIL.

The chain is built from TRBV14 and TRBJ2-7; no clear D. V shed 4 bases and J shed 9 bases, with 22 bases lying between them. Germline loops: CDR1 SGHDN, CDR2 FVKESK. The CDR3 sequence is 15 residues long. DNA for the CDR3: TGTGCCAGCAGCCCCCCGGGTTTTCTCTACGTAGGGCAGTACTTC. It is translated as CASSPPGFLYVGQYF.

V gene TRBV4-2 combines with J gene TRBJ2-2; D might be TRBD2 (6 bases). The V and J ends lost 0 bases and 6 bases respectively, with 14 bases between them. Germline CDR1 LGHNA, CDR2 YNFKEQ. This CDR3 has 16 residues. The CDR3, as DNA: TGTGCCAGCAGCCAAGAATCCGGGGGTAACGCCGGGGAGCTGTTTTTT. This sequence encodes CASSQESGGNAGELFF.

The chain has TRBV6-1 and TRBJ2-3, with a possible D match to TRBD1 (6 bases). Deletions cut 7 bases from V and 4 bases from J, with 12 bases between. This CDR3 has 13 residues. Germline V CDR1 and CDR2: MNHNS, SASEGT. The CDR3 spells CASKGAGADTQYF. CDR3 in DNA: TGTGCCAGCAAAGGGGCAGGGGCAGATACGCAGTATTTT.

This clone was recorded only once. The gene calls are TRBV28 and TRBJ1-3, with D unresolved. CDR1 MDHEN and CDR2 SYDVKM come from the germline V gene. The CDR3 loop spans 13 amino acids. V lost 6 bases and J 8 bases, leaving 14 bases between the germline ends. CDR3 DNA sequence: TGTGCCAGCAGACTTGGTAGCCGGGACACCATATATTTT. Translated: CASRLGSRDTIYF.

This clone was observed a handful of times. The DNA of the CDR3 is TGTGCCAGCAGCTTTCTGTCGGGGACTGAAGCTTTCTTT. Translated, it gives CASSFLSGTEAFF. This sequence joins TRBV11-3 and TRBJ1-1; D is undetermined. Trimming removed 3 bases at V and 5 bases at J, with 10 bases between. Germline CDR1 is SGHNT and CDR2 is YENEEA. CDR3 length: 13 amino acids.

The V and J genes are TRBV19 and TRBJ1-5; 9 bases align to TRBD1. The length of the CDR3 is 16 residues. With 4 bases clipped from V and 4 bases from J, the junction kept 8 bases outside the gene matches. Germline V gene lookup returns CDR1 LNHDA and CDR2 SQIVND (reference sequence). Here the CDR3 reads CASSTDGQGKNQPQHF. CDR3 coding DNA: TGTGCCAGTAGTACCGACGGACAGGGGAAGAATCAGCCCCAGCATTTT.

V and J are TRBV4-3 and TRBJ1-4, with a weak D call TRBD1 (5 bases). The germline V gene encodes CDR1 LGHNA and CDR2 YSLEER. The CDR3 covers 15 residues. Trimming stripped 3 bases from V and 7 bases from J, with 15 bases between. CDR3 sequence reads: CASSQGAGQSEKLFF. Here the CDR3 DNA reads TGCGCCAGCAGCCAGGGCGCAGGGCAGAGTGAAAAACTGTTTTTT.

This clone was seen only a few times. CDR3 sequence: CASSIGGRADIQYF. In DNA form, the CDR3 reads TGTGCCAGTAGTATAGGTGGGAGGGCTGACATTCAGTACTTC. The chain combines TRBV19 with TRBJ2-4; 7 bases match TRBD2. The ends lost 1 base at V and 8 bases at J; junction bases unmatched: 5. CDR3 length: 14 residues. Germline CDR1 LNHDA, CDR2 SQIVND (reference sequence).